This TCR beta chain was captured by sequencing in a study of spatial heterogeneity in lung cancer. Study details: Alpha-chain sequences were detected in numbers that were consistently lower than beta-chain sequences. There were, on average, more than ten raw-read appearances for each unique TCR and UMI combination.

At least ten counts were recorded for this clonotype. Its antigen remains unknown. General study results and limits: Relative to follow-up, resection was when ubiquitous expanded tumor TCRs appeared more in blood.

Trimming shortened V by 0 bases and J by 7 bases, and 15 bases separated the two germline ends. CDR3 length: 15 residues. Germline loops: CDR1 MGHRA, CDR2 YSYEKL. All TCR cDNA molecules were individually tagged with a unique molecular identifier. TCRdb independently ran MiXCR on the 5' RACE reads; one entry per CDR3 protein. The sample has about 48,000 distinct CDR3 sequences; approximately 5.7% are singletons. Time point of the sample: sample taken at primary tumor resection. From tumor, nontumor lung or frozen PBMC, whole RNA was taken unsorted for sequencing. The V and J genes are TRBV4-1 and TRBJ1-2; maybe TRBD1 (5 bases). The sample here was PBMCs, taken at surgery. The TCR was taken from a male donor with early-stage non-small cell lung cancer. The CDR3 nucleotides are TGCGCCAGCAGCCAAGATGACAGCCCCTGGATTGGCTACACCTTC. This translates into CASSQDDSPWIGYTF.